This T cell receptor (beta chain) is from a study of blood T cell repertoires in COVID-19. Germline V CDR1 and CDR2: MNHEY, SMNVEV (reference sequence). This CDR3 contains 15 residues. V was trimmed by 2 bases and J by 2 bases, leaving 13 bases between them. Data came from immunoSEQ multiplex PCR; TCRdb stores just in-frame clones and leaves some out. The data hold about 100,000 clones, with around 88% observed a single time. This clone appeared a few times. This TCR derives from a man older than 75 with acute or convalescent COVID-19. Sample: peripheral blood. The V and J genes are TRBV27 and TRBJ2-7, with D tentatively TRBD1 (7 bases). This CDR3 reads CASSLRQGGTYEQYF. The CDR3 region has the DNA TGTGCCAGCAGTTTAAGGCAGGGGGGAACCTACGAGCAGTACTTC.